Listed below are T cell receptor beta chains from one sample, sequenced in a study of T cell responses to AZD1222 COVID-19 vaccine. The assay was immunoSEQ multiplex PCR, and TCRdb's table has in-frame clones only and misses some. The sample has some 170,000 clones; about 91% are singletons. The sample here was peripheral blood, taken 28 days after the second AZD1222 dose. These TCRs come from an adult who received the AZD1222 COVID-19 vaccine. The CDR3 runs from the conserved cysteine through the conserved F or W. Fields, in order: D gene, clone size, V gene, J gene, CDR3 protein, CDR3 DNA. A D gene is named only where the DNA matches it firmly. The size of a clone is reported for some rows only, either as once, few or many, or as a class for expanded clones.

>-|-|TRBV7-2|TRBJ2-5
CASSAGTKTQYF
TGTGCCAGCAGCGCGGGTACTAAGACCCAGTACTTC
>-|-|TRBV19|TRBJ1-1
CASIEPRWRTGKNTEAFF
TGTGCCAGTATCGAGCCTAGGTGGAGGACCGGAAAGAACACTGAAGCTTTCTTT
>-|-|TRBV5-6|TRBJ2-7
CASSSDEGQPSDEQYF
TGTGCCAGCAGCTCCGACGAAGGACAGCCTTCCGACGAGCAGTACTTC
>-|few|TRBV15|TRBJ2-6
CATSVRGSGANVLTF
TGTGCCACCAGCGTACGAGGCTCTGGGGCCAACGTCCTGACTTTC
>-|-|TRBV18|TRBJ1-5
CASSQSQSLSNQPQHF
TGTGCCAGCTCACAGTCACAGTCGTTGAGCAATCAGCCCCAGCATTTT
>TRBD1|-|TRBV18|TRBJ2-3
CASSLGQGTDTQYF
TGTGCCAGCTCACTAGGACAGGGAACAGATACGCAGTATTTT
>-|-|TRBV3-1/TRBV3-2|TRBJ2-2
CASSQVGFAGELFF
TGTGCCAGCAGCCAAGTTGGTTTCGCCGGGGAGCTGTTTTTT
>TRBD1|-|TRBV5-1|TRBJ1-1
CASSPTRQGGHTEAFF
TGCGCCAGCAGCCCCACCCGACAGGGGGGCCACACTGAAGCTTTCTTT
>-|-|TRBV6-6|TRBJ1-1
CASSYPPGRMNTEAFF
TGTGCCAGCAGTTACCCTCCTGGGCGGATGAACACTGAAGCTTTCTTT
>-|-|TRBV20-1|TRBJ1-1
CSASTRRGGLDTEAFF
TGCAGTGCAAGTACTCGACGAGGGGGGCTTGACACTGAAGCTTTCTTT
>-|-|TRBV6-5|TRBJ2-7
CASSYSDRRYGQYF
TGTGCCAGCAGTTATAGTGATCGGAGATACGGGCAGTACTTC
>-|-|TRBV29-1|TRBJ1-1
CSVEDWAEMNTEAFF
TGCAGCGTTGAAGATTGGGCAGAGATGAACACTGAAGCTTTCTTT
>-|-|TRBV27|TRBJ1-5
CASRTGSRPQHF
TGTGCCAGCAGAACAGGGTCACGGCCCCAGCATTTT
>-|-|TRBV5-1|TRBJ2-5
CATRGGADRGETQYF
TGCGCCACCCGAGGAGGAGCGGATAGGGGAGAGACCCAGTACTTC
>-|-|TRBV27|TRBJ2-5
CASSLGQGAETQYF
TGTGCCAGCAGTTTAGGTCAGGGAGCAGAGACCCAGTACTTC
>TRBD2|-|TRBV27|TRBJ2-3
CASSSSGGSTDTQYF
TGTGCCAGCAGTTCCAGCGGGGGTAGCACAGATACGCAGTATTTT